The present T cell receptor beta chain was sequenced within a study of OX40 agonist ivuxolimab in advanced cancers. Study-wide background: Patients were dosed intravenously with ivuxolimab at 0.01 to 10 mg/kg every 2 weeks. Cancers in dose escalation were hepatocellular, melanoma, renal cell and head and neck.

This CDR3 contains 17 residues. Germline V CDR1 and CDR2: MGHRA, YSYEKL. J lost 8 bases, V lost 4 bases, and 9 bases had no gene match. Data came from immunoSEQ multiplex PCR; TCRdb stores just in-frame clones and leaves some out. The sample shows over 85,000 clones, 90% to 95% of them seen only once. The J gene is TRBJ2-1, the V gene TRBV4-1; 15 nucleotides align to TRBD2. This receptor was identified in an adult with an advanced solid tumor such as melanoma, head and neck, liver or kidney cancer. Sequenced material: CD4+ or CD8+ T cells sorted from blood, taken in a trial of the OX40 agonist ivuxolimab. The CDR3 sequence is CASSRSGLAGGVDEQFF. Written as DNA, the CDR3 is TGCGCCAGCAGCCGGAGTGGACTAGCGGGAGGGGTAGATGAGCAGTTCTTC.